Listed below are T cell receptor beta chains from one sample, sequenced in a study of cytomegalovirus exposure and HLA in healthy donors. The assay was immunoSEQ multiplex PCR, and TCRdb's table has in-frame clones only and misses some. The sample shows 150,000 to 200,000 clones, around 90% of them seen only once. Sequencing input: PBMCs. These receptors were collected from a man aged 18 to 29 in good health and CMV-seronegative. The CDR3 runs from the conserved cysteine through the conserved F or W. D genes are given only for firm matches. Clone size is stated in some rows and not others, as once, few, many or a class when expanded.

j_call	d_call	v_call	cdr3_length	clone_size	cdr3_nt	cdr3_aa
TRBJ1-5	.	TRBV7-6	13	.	TGTGCCAGCAGCTCTTATAGCAATCAGCCCCAGCATTTT	CASSSYSNQPQHF
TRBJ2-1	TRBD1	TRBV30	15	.	TGTGCCTGGTCCCACGCCGGGACAGGGAACAATGAGCAGTTCTTC	CAWSHAGTGNNEQFF
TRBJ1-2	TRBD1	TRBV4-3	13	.	TGCGCCAGCAGCCAATCGACAGGGAATTCCTACACCTTC	CASSQSTGNSYTF
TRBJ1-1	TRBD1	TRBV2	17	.	TGTGCCAGCAGACCGGGACAGGGGGCTCGTGGGGACACTGAAGCTTTCTTT	CASRPGQGARGDTEAFF
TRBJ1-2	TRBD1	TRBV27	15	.	TGTGCCAGCAGTTACCGGGACAGGGGAGAGCAAGGCTACACCTTC	CASSYRDRGEQGYTF
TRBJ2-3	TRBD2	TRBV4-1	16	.	TGCGCCAGCAGCCAACCCCTAGCGGGAGCAACAGATACGCAGTATTTT	CASSQPLAGATDTQYF
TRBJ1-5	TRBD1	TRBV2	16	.	TGTGCCAGCAGTGCGACACAGGGGGCCAGCAATCAGCCCCAGCATTTT	CASSATQGASNQPQHF
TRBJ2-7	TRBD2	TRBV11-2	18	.	TGTGCCAGCAGCTTGGGAGGACTAGCGGGCGACCTATCCTACGAGCAGTACTTC	CASSLGGLAGDLSYEQYF
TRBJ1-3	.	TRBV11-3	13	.	TGTGCCAGCAGCTTAGATCAATCGGGCACCATATATTTT	CASSLDQSGTIYF
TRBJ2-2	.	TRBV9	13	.	TGTGCCAGCAGCCCCACGAATGAGCGGGAGCTGTTTTTT	CASSPTNERELFF
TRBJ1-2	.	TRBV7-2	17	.	TGTGCCAGCAGCTACGTCAGGGGCCGGTCGTCTAACTATGGCTACACCTTC	CASSYVRGRSSNYGYTF
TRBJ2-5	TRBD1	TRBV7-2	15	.	TGTGCCAGCAGCCTTGGGACAGGGGGACAGGAGACCCAGTACTTC	CASSLGTGGQETQYF
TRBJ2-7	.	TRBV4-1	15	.	TGCGCCAGCAGCCACAACCGTCGACAGGTCGCCGAGCAGTACTTC	CASSHNRRQVAEQYF
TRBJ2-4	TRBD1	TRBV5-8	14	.	TGTGCCAGCGGCGACCGGGACAGGGGGAACATTCAGTACTTC	CASGDRDRGNIQYF
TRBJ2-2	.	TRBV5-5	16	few	TGTGCCAGCAGCAAGCTACAGGGCACGAACACCGGGGAGCTGTTTTTT	CASSKLQGTNTGELFF
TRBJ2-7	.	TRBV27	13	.	TGTGCCAGCAGTTTGCAGGGGAACTACGAGCAGTACTTC	CASSLQGNYEQYF
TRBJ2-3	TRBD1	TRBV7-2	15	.	TGTGCCAGCAGCTCGGACAGGTCCCGCACAGATACGCAGTATTTT	CASSSDRSRTDTQYF
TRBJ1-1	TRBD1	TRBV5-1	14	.	TGCGCCAGCAGCTTTAGACAGGGGAACACTGAAGCTTTCTTT	CASSFRQGNTEAFF
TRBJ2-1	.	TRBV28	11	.	TGTGCCAGCACAGCGACGGATGAGCAGTTCTTC	CASTATDEQFF
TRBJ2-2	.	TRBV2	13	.	TGTGCCAGCAGTGACAGGGCGGTCGGGGAGCTGTTTTTT	CASSDRAVGELFF
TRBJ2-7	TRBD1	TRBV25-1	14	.	TGTGCCAGCAGTGGGCGACAGGGGAGGTACGAGCAGTACTTC	CASSGRQGRYEQYF
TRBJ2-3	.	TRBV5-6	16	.	TGTGCCAGCAGCTTGGGGGATGGGGCAGGCACAGATACGCAGTATTTT	CASSLGDGAGTDTQYF
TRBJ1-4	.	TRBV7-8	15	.	TGTGCCAGCAGCTTAGAACAGGGAATATGGGAAAAACTGTTTTTT	CASSLEQGIWEKLFF
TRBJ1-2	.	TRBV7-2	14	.	TGTGCCAGCAGCTTAGGAGGCGGACTCGTCGGCTACACCTTC	CASSLGGGLVGYTF
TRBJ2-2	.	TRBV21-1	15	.	TGTGCCAGCAGGGAGTGGGTCCGAGGAGACGGGGAGCTGTTTTTT	CASREWVRGDGELFF
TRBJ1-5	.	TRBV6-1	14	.	TGTGCCAGCAGTGATGCCGGGGGCAATCAGCCCCAGCATTTT	CASSDAGGNQPQHF
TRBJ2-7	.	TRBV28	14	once	TGTGCCAGCACCCTCCCACAGCCCTCCTACGAGCAGTACTTC	CASTLPQPSYEQYF
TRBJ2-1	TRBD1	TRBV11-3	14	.	TGTGCCAGCAGCTTCAGACAGGGGGCGGATGAGCAGTTCTTC	CASSFRQGADEQFF
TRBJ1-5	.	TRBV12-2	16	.	TGTGCAAGTCGCTTATTCGTGCAGAATAGCAATCAGCCCCAGCATTTT	CASRLFVQNSNQPQHF
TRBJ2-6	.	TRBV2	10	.	TGTGCCAGCAGTGTGAGTGTCCTGACTTTC	CASSVSVLTF
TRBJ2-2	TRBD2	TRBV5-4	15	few	TGTGCCAGCAGCTCGACTAGCGGGGGGGTCGGGGAGCTGTTTTTT	CASSSTSGGVGELFF
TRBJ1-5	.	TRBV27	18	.	TGTGCCAGCAGTTTATACCCCGGGGGTGGGGATGGCAATCAGCCCCAGCATTTT	CASSLYPGGGDGNQPQHF
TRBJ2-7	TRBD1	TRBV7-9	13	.	TGTGCCAGCAGCCCGATTGGAGGACAGGGTTTGGTCTTC	CASSPIGGQGLVF
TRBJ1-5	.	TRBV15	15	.	TGTGCCACCAGCAGAGACGGACAGCTCAATCAGCCCCAGCATTTT	CATSRDGQLNQPQHF
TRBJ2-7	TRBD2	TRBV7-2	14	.	TGTGCCAGCAGCCCCCTTGGGGCGGGAGTCGAGCAGTACTTC	CASSPLGAGVEQYF
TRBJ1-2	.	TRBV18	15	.	TGTGCCAGCTCACCACCGGCGGGGGGGTATCATGGCTACACCTTC	CASSPPAGGYHGYTF
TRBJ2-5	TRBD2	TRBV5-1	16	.	TGCGCCAGCAGCTTGGGGATAGCGGGAGGGAAAGAGACCCAGTACTTC	CASSLGIAGGKETQYF
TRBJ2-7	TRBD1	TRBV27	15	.	TGTGCCAGCAGTTTGTATGATGGTACAGGGGACGAGCAGTACTTC	CASSLYDGTGDEQYF
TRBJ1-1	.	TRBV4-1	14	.	TGCGCCAGCAGCCAAGAATTAGGGACTGGGGAAGCTTTCTTT	CASSQELGTGEAFF
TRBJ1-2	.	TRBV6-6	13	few	TGTGCCAGCAGTTACCTTGTCGGGGGTGGCTACACCTTC	CASSYLVGGGYTF
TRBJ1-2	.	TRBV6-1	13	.	TGTGCCAGCCGAGAGACAGATAACTATGGCTACACCTTC	CASRETDNYGYTF
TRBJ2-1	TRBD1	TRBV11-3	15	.	TGTGCCAGCAGCCCCGGGACAGGGGGGCACAATGAGCAGTTCTTC	CASSPGTGGHNEQFF
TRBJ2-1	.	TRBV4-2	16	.	TGTGCCAGCAGCCAATCAGCGCACGGAGGAATTAATGAGCAGTTCTTC	CASSQSAHGGINEQFF
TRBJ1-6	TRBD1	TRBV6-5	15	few	TGTGCCAGCAGCGACTCCGGGACAGGACATTCACCCCTCCACTTT	CASSDSGTGHSPLHF
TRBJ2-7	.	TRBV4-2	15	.	TGTGCCAGCAGCCAAGGAGGCGTCGGGAACTACGAGCAGTACTTC	CASSQGGVGNYEQYF
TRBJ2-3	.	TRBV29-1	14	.	TGCAGCGTGCCACTACAGGAATCCCCTAATACGCAGTATTTT	CSVPLQESPNTQYF
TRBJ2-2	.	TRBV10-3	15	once	TGTGCCATCAGTGATCAGAATTCGAACACCGGGGAGCTGTTTTTT	CAISDQNSNTGELFF
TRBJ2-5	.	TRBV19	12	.	TGTGCCAGAAAGGAGGGACCCGAGACCCAGTACTTC	CARKEGPETQYF
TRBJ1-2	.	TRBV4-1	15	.	TGCGCCAGCAGCCAAGTTCCTGACGGGAGCTATGGCTACACCTTC	CASSQVPDGSYGYTF
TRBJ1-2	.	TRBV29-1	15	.	TGCAGCGTTGGGGGGCACCTCGCCTCCAACTATGGCTACACCTTC	CSVGGHLASNYGYTF
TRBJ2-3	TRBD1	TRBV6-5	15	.	TGTGCCAGCAGTTACTCGGACAGGGGCACAGATACGCAGTATTTT	CASSYSDRGTDTQYF
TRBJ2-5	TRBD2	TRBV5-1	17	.	TGCGCCAGCAGCTCCCTGACTAGCGGGGGGGGCTGGGAGACCCAGTACTTC	CASSSLTSGGGWETQYF
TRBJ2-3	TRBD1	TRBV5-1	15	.	TGCGCCAGCAGGGAACAGGGGACCTTCACAGATACGCAGTATTTT	CASREQGTFTDTQYF
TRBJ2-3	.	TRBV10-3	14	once	TGTGCCATCGGCCCGGCGGGGGCTATAGATACGCAGTATTTT	CAIGPAGAIDTQYF